The 26 T cell receptor beta chains given below trace back to one sample, sequenced in a study of blood T cell repertoires in COVID-19 (dated by TCRdb to about 2020). The protocol used for the library was the immunoSEQ multiplex PCR assay. In its TCRdb copy, this immuneACCESS table keeps in-frame sequences only and misses some clones. Where compared with another copy, unresolved V genes explain less than half of these, and the others have no known cause. The sample contains about 310,000 clones, around 85% of them found a single time. The ten largest clones take up over 1.5% of the sample. The sample comprised PBMCs or T cells enriched from blood (not recorded which). The receptors here all came from a woman in her thirties who had been exposed to COVID-19.

The chain carries TRBV19 and TRBJ1-2; D gene ambiguous. The V gene's germline CDR1 is LNHDA and CDR2 SQIVND (reference sequence). Trimming took off 6 bases at V and 6 bases at J, with 11 bases between the two ends. There are 12 residues in the CDR3. This chain's CDR3 is CASSIWGDGYTF. The CDR3 DNA sequence: TGTGCCAGTAGCATCTGGGGAGATGGCTACACCTTC. The complete variable domain, with remaining parts taken from reference TRBV19 and TRBJ1-2, reads DGGITQSPKYLFRKEGQNVTLSCEQNLNHDAMYWYRQDPGQGLRLIYYSQIVNDFQKGDIAEGYSVSREKKESFPLTVTSAQKNPTAFYLCASSIWGDGYTFGSGTRLTVV.

CDR3 loop: CASSFAHKTGAGETQYF. The CDR3, as DNA: TGTGCCAGCAGTTTTGCACATAAGACAGGGGCTGGGGAGACCCAGTACTTC. The V call is TRBV28, the J call TRBJ2-5, with 8 bases aligning to TRBD1. The V and J ends lost 3 bases and 5 bases, in that order; junction bases with no gene match: 14. There are 17 residues in the CDR3. The germline V gene has CDR1 MDHEN and CDR2 SYDVKM.

This clone was counted a single time. The rearrangement uses TRBV6-2 or TRBV6-3 and TRBJ1-5; D not resolved. The CDR3 runs to 14 residues. The germline V gene has CDR1 MNHEY and CDR2 SVGEGT. V shed 2 bases and J shed 7 bases, with 12 bases lying between them. The CDR3, as DNA: TGTGCCAGCAGTTACGGGCTGGGAGGCCAGCCCCAGCATTTT. Protein: CASSYGLGGQPQHF.

This clone was recorded a few times. Other DNA sequences in the sample encode the same CDR3. The chain has TRBV30 and TRBJ1-4; the D is unclear. Looked up from germline, CDR1 is GTSNPN and CDR2 is SVGIG (reference sequence). This CDR3 contains 10 residues. Trimming removed 3 bases from V and 7 bases from J, with 3 bases in between. Here the CDR3 reads CAWSREKLFF. The CDR3, as DNA: TGTGCCTGGAGCCGTGAAAAACTGTTTTTT.

The V call is TRBV6-4, the J call TRBJ1-2, with 7 bases that match TRBD1. Germline trimming cut 5 bases from V and 7 bases from J; bases unmatched to any gene: 7. Germline loops: CDR1 MRHNA, CDR2 SNTAGT. There are 13 residues in the CDR3. The CDR3 here is CASSLTGVAGYTF. CDR3 in DNA: TGTGCCAGCAGTCTTACAGGGGTGGCTGGCTACACCTTC.

The CDR3 DNA reads TGTGCCAGCAGCTTAGAACGGTATGGCTACACCTTC. As protein: CASSLERYGYTF. The chain is built from TRBV7-9 and TRBJ1-2; D unresolved. This CDR3 comprises 12 residues. From germline, CDR1 is SEHNR and CDR2 FQNEAQ (reference sequence). Trimming removed 1 base from V and 5 bases from J, with 5 bases in between.

This clone appeared a few times. The chain uses TRBV4-3 and TRBJ1-2; 7 bases align to TRBD1. After removal of 4 bases from V and 6 bases from J, the junction contained 8 bases not matched to a gene. CDR3 length: 14 amino acids. Germline-derived CDR1 and CDR2 are LGHNA and YSLEER. CDR3: CASSPDRVNNGYTF. Written as DNA, the CDR3 is TGCGCCAGCAGCCCAGACAGGGTTAATAATGGCTACACCTTC.

The chain is built from TRBV24-1 and TRBJ2-3, with D possibly matching TRBD2 (5 bases). Germline lookup yields CDR1 KGHDR and CDR2 SFDVKD. This CDR3 region has 13 residues. Deletions cut 7 bases from V and 4 bases from J, with 11 bases between. The DNA for the CDR3 is TGTGCCACCAGCCGGGAACGGGCAGATACGCAGTATTTT. Translated: CATSRERADTQYF.

The genes are TRBV27 and TRBJ2-7; tentatively, D is TRBD2 (5 bases). This CDR3 region has 12 residues. Trimming cost V 2 bases and J 6 bases, with 8 bases left between them. Germline V lookup: CDR1 MNHEY, CDR2 SMNVEV (reference sequence). The CDR3 protein is CASSLIGGEQYF. CDR3 nucleotides: TGTGCCAGCAGTTTAATTGGAGGCGAGCAGTACTTC.

The V and J genes are TRBV7-9 and TRBJ1-4; a weak D match, TRBD1 (5 bases). Trimming pared 1 base from V and 8 bases from J, leaving 14 bases between. Germline loops: CDR1 SEHNR, CDR2 FQNEAQ (reference sequence). This CDR3 region has 15 residues. Here the CDR3 reads CASSLVSTGGEKLFF. CDR3 bases: TGTGCCAGCAGCTTAGTCTCCACAGGAGGGGAAAAACTGTTTTTT. Together with reference TRBV7-9 and TRBJ1-4, the CDR3 gives the full variable domain: DTGVSQNPRHKITKRGQNVTFRCDPISEHNRLYWYRQTLGQGPEFLTYFQNEAQLEKSRLLSDRFSAERPKGSFSTLEIQRTEQGDSAMYLCASSLVSTGGEKLFFGSGTQLSVL.

J is TRBJ1-4 and V is TRBV2; 7 nucleotides line up with TRBD1. In germline, CDR1 is SNHLY, CDR2 FYNNEI. CDR3 size: 14 residues. Unmatched junction bases numbered 5, after V lost 6 bases and J lost 4 bases. The DNA of the CDR3 is TGTGCCAGCAGCGATGGGGACAGTAATGAAAAACTGTTTTTT. This gives the protein CASSDGDSNEKLFF.

This clone was found once. CDR3 nucleotide sequence: TGCGCCAGCAGCCAAGTTGAGGGTATCTCCTACGAGCAGTACTTC. The encoded protein is CASSQVEGISYEQYF. The chain uses TRBV4-1 and TRBJ2-7; TRBD2 is a possible D gene (5 bases). The CDR3 length is 15 residues. Trimming shortened V by 1 base and J by 0 bases, and 10 bases separated the two germline ends. Germline V gene sequence: CDR1 MGHRA, CDR2 YSYEKL.

This clone was seen more than once but under ten times. CDR3 sequence (DNA): TGTGCCAGCAGCGAGGGACAGACCAATCAGCCCCAGCATTTT. Encoded protein: CASSEGQTNQPQHF. This chain connects TRBV9 to TRBJ1-5, with 7 bases identical to TRBD1. Germline CDR1 SGDLS, CDR2 YYNGEE. With 3 bases clipped from V and 3 bases from J, the junction kept 3 bases outside the gene matches. The length of the CDR3 is 14 residues.

The chain couples TRBV28 to TRBJ1-2; 10 positions match TRBD1. Trimming at V came to 6 bases and at J to 4 bases, leaving 14 bases not matched to a gene. Germline lookup yields CDR1 MDHEN and CDR2 SYDVKM. This CDR3 has 17 amino acids. The CDR3 region has the DNA TGTGCCAGCAGCACCCCCCTGACAGGGGGCCCTCCCTATGGCTACACCTTC. This encodes CASSTPLTGGPPYGYTF.

The chain couples TRBV28 to TRBJ1-2; 7 positions match TRBD1. V shed 7 bases, J shed 3 bases, and the junction held 14 bases outside the gene matches. Germline V gives CDR1 MDHEN, CDR2 SYDVKM. The CDR3 sequence is 16 residues long. The CDR3 DNA is TGTGCCAGCATCCCCCGACAGGGAGCTGGAGACTATGGCTACACCTTC. Its translation: CASIPRQGAGDYGYTF.

The rearrangement uses TRBV19 and TRBJ1-4, with a possible D match to TRBD1 (6 bases). The CDR3 is made up of 18 amino acids. CDR1 LNHDA and CDR2 SQIVND come from the germline V gene (reference sequence). V was clipped by 6 bases and J by 4 bases, with 24 bases between them. In nucleotides, the CDR3 is TGTGCCAGTAGCCCAATACCCACAGGGACGTGGATTAATGAAAAACTGTTTTTT. It encodes CASSPIPTGTWINEKLFF.

This clone was detected only a few times. This sequence joins TRBV4-1 and TRBJ1-2, with D possibly TRBD1 on 5 matching bases. Germline CDR1 and CDR2: MGHRA and YSYEKL. Deletions cut 3 bases from V and 1 base from J, with 12 bases between. The CDR3 is made up of 15 amino acids. The DNA for the CDR3 is TGCGCCAGCAGCCAGAGCCAGCAGGGTAACTATGGCTACACCTTC. This codes for CASSQSQQGNYGYTF.

V is TRBV6-5 and J is TRBJ2-1; no firm D call. Trimming left V 5 bases short and J 5 bases short, with 13 bases between. The germline V gene encodes CDR1 MNHEY and CDR2 SVGAGI. This CDR3 region has 14 residues. The CDR3 loop reads CASSQRVFNNEQFF. DNA for the CDR3: TGTGCCAGCAGTCAACGGGTTTTCAACAATGAGCAGTTCTTC.

This chain connects TRBV30 to TRBJ2-5; a possible D gene is TRBD2 (5 bases). This CDR3 has 12 amino acids. The germline V gene has CDR1 GTSNPN and CDR2 SVGIG (reference sequence). Trimming shortened V by 7 bases and J by 3 bases, and 12 bases separated the two germline ends. As DNA, the CDR3 is TGTGCCTCGGACTCCAAGGAAGAGACCCAGTACTTC. Its translation is CASDSKEETQYF.

The gene calls are TRBV4-1 and TRBJ2-5; no definite D call. CDR3 length: 18 residues. V was shortened by 0 bases and J by 0 bases, with 17 bases between the two germline ends. In germline, CDR1 is MGHRA, CDR2 YSYEKL. The CDR3 reads CASSQDLNVPINQETQYF. Written as DNA, the CDR3 is TGCGCCAGCAGCCAAGATCTAAACGTTCCGATAAACCAAGAGACCCAGTACTTC.

The V and J genes are TRBV6-2 or TRBV6-3 and TRBJ1-5; D possibly corresponds to TRBD1 (6 bases). CDR1 is MNHEY, CDR2 SVGEGT, per germline. The CDR3 is 17 amino acids. V was pared by 5 bases and J by 2 bases, with 19 bases between. Here the CDR3 DNA reads TGTGCCAGCAGTCCCCTGGAAAACAGGGCGGGCAATCAGCCCCAGCATTTT. Its translation is CASSPLENRAGNQPQHF.

The chain links TRBV10-2 to TRBJ2-7; 9 bases fit TRBD2. Germline-derived CDR1 and CDR2 are WSHSY and SAAADI. V dropped 0 bases and J dropped 2; count of bases not matched to a gene: 2. This CDR3 comprises 15 residues. In DNA, the CDR3 is TGCGCCAGCAGTGAGTCAGCGGGGGGACCCTACGAGCAGTACTTC. Its protein is CASSESAGGPYEQYF.

The chain recombines TRBV9 with TRBJ2-1, with 10 bases matching TRBD1. CDR3 length equals 14 residues. Trimming took 3 bases from V and 6 from J; bases not matched to a gene: 3. Germline V gene data show CDR1 as SGDLS and CDR2 as YYNGEE. Here the CDR3 DNA reads TGTGCCAGCAGCGGACAGGGGGCCGGCAATGAGCAGTTCTTC. It translates to CASSGQGAGNEQFF. Using reference TRBV9 and TRBJ2-1 for the parts outside the CDR3, the full variable domain is DSGVTQTPKHLITATGQRVTLRCSPRSGDLSVYWYQQSLDQGLQFLIQYYNGEERAKGNILERFSAQQFPDLHSELNLSSLELGDSALYFCASSGQGAGNEQFFGPGTRLTVL.

This chain uses TRBV5-1 with TRBJ2-5; 8 bases are shared with TRBD2. The CDR3 contains 15 residues. The ends lost 3 bases at V and 1 base at J; junction bases unmatched: 5. From germline, CDR1 is SGHRS and CDR2 YFSETQ. The CDR3 DNA reads as TGCGCCAGCAGCTGGAGCGGGGGCCGCCAAGAGACCCAGTACTTC. Its translation is CASSWSGGRQETQYF.

The chain combines TRBV6-4 with TRBJ2-1; 7 bases are a match to TRBD2. The CDR3 contains 13 residues. Per the germline V gene, CDR1 is MRHNA and CDR2 is SNTAGT. The V segment lost 3 bases and the J segment 4 bases; nucleotides outside the gene matches: 0. The CDR3 DNA reads as TGTGCCAGCAGTGAGCGGGGGTACAATGAGCAGTTCTTC. Protein sequence: CASSERGYNEQFF.

The V gene is TRBV29-1, the J gene TRBJ2-5; TRBD2 might be the D (5 bases). V gave up 5 bases and J gave up 2 bases, with 12 bases separating them. The germline CDR1 and CDR2 sequences are SQVTM and ANQGSEA. The CDR3 extends over 13 amino acids. CDR3 sequence (DNA): TGCAGCGTTAACGGGGTGTCGCAAGAGACCCAGTACTTC. Its translation is CSVNGVSQETQYF.